This T cell receptor beta chain comes out of a study of T cells in Graves' hyperthyroidism and ophthalmopathy (dated 2019 in TCRdb). Regarding the research as a whole: Peripheral blood was collected at initial diagnosis, before any treatment. TCR V-J signatures able to tell the groups apart were searched for in a discovery cohort of 90 to 100 patients, of whom more than 40 had Graves' ophthalmopathy and under 65 had stable Graves' hyperthyroidism. Whether ophthalmopathy could be predicted prospectively was tested in an independent validation cohort made up of roughly 19 hyperthyroidism patients plus 17 patients who later progressed to ophthalmopathy. The 100 discovery patients were divided at random into training and test sets in a 7:3 ratio. The study also compared thyroid tissue and blood T-cell repertoires from more than 5 Graves' hyperthyroidism patients. After blood sampling, hyperthyroidism patients were treated with methimazole at a starting dose of 30 mg daily, and ophthalmopathy patients were treated with high-dose intravenous methylprednisolone. According to the paper, TCR Vbeta CDR3 sequencing was carried out on some 130 peripheral blood samples, which came from around 43 ophthalmopathy, 80 or so hyperthyroidism and approximately 17 progressor patients.

The TCR beta CDR3 regions were amplified from RNA transcripts. A first-round RT-PCR of the TCR CDR3 used the HTBI primer set with the Qiagen OneStep RT-PCR kit. Libraries were constructed in a second round of multiplex PCR, after which size selection and purification were carried out. Paired-end sequencing of the libraries was performed with 100 bp reads on an Illumina HiSeq2000. The authors' pipeline ran thus. SOAPnuke was used to process the raw data, with reads discarded if the reads contained adapters or uncalled bases, had a mean Phred below 15, or lacked an exact constant-primer or identifier match. COPE v1.2.5 was used to merge high-quality paired reads, and clonotypes were defined as unique nucleotide sequences. MiTCR v1.1 was used to align clonotypes to the IMGT TRBV, TRBD and TRBJ reference segments. The analysis included only V-J combinations with a frequency above 0.0001, which together covered 98% to 99.2% of the repertoires. The TCS score was defined as the ratio of F50 (clonal expansion) to E x V (chaos), calculated using BLOSUM62-based TCRdist between CDR3 peptides within each V-J. Welch's t-statistics and random forest reduced 500 to 550 V-J features to 10 to 15, which were used in a naive Bayes classifier (R e1071). TCRdb took the public reads, trimmed them with fastp at Q25, ran MiXCR for clone calling and kept in-frame beta chains. Under each unique CDR3 protein, matching rows form one entry showing the most common genes and DNA. The V and J calls, along with clone size, are taken from TCRdb and not from the paper's own processing. The sample table holds about 600,000 distinct CDR3 sequences, of which more than 15% were seen once. Roughly 3.3% of the sample belongs to the ten largest clones.

Summary of the overall study and its limitations: Most expanded thyroid clonotypes (frequency above 0.001) were also detected in blood, suggesting blood repertoires may reflect thyroid immune responses. During validation, the model predicted progression to ophthalmopathy a median of around 7 months ahead of onset, with roughly 65% sensitivity and 72% to 80% specificity. No statistical method was used to set the sample size in advance, and investigators knew the group allocation. In cross-validation, a model built on a 13 V-J signature told ophthalmopathy apart from stable hyperthyroidism with approximately 90% sensitivity and approximately 81% specificity, and in testing the same model reached 80%/75%.

Relative to germline, V is 5 bases shorter and J is 3 bases shorter, with 13 bases between their ends. CDR1 SGHAT and CDR2 FQNNGV are derived from the germline V gene. From the cysteine up to the phenylalanine, the CDR3 has a length of 14 residues. Here the CDR3 DNA is all that survives: 42 bases in frame from base 1. This clonotype has a count of ten or more. The clone's antigen remains unknown. No base-level quality is on record; no much larger clone is a single base apart. In the ophthalmopathy patients, disease was moderately to severely active, with a Clinical Activity Score of 3 or more, a NOSPECS grade of 4 or more, and a duration of less than 3 months. The study excluded patients with uncontrolled infections, other autoimmune diseases, pregnancy or lactation. Clinical symptoms, serum thyroxine and TRAb, thyroid ultrasound, and orbital computed tomography formed the basis for the diagnoses. PBMCs were separated from under 12 ml of fresh peripheral blood using Ficoll-Paque density gradient centrifugation. Total RNA was extracted using Trizol reagent, and RNA quality was assessed on an Agilent 2100 Bioanalyzer.

The clonotype comes from a woman between 35 and 50 years old with Graves' ophthalmopathy. The sequenced sample consisted of blood. Here the chain combines TRBV11-2 and TRBJ1-1; the D gene is not confidently resolved. In nucleotide form, the sequence is TGTGCCAGCAGCCCCCCTACCGGCTACACTGAAGCTTTCTTT. Its translation reads: CASSPPTGYTEAFF.